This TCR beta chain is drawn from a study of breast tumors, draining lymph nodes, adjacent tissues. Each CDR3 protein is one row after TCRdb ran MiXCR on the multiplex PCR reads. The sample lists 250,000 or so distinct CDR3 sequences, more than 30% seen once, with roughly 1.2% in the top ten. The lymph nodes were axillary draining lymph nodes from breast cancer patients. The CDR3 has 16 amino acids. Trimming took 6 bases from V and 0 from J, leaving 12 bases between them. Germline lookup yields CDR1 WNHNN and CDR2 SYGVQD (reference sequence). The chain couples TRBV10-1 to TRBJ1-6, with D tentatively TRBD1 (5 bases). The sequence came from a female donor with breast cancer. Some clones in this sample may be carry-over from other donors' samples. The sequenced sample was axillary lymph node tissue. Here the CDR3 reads CASRGPASSYNSPLHF. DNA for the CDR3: TGCGCCAGCAGGGGACCTGCGAGCTCCTATAATTCACCCCTCCACTTT.